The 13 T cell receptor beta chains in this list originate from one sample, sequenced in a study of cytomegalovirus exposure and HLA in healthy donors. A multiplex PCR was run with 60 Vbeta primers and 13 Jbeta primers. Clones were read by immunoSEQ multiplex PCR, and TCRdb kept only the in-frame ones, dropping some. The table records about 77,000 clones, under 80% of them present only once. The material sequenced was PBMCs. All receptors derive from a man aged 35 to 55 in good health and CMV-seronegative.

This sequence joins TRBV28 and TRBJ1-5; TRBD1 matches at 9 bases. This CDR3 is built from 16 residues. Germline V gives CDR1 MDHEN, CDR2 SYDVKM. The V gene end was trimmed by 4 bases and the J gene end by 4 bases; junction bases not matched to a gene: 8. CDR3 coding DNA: TGTGCCAGCAGTTCCCCCTCCGGACAGGGGAATCAGCCCCAGCATTTT. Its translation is CASSSPSGQGNQPQHF. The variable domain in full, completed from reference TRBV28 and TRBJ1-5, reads DVKVTQSSRYLVKRTGEKVFLECVQDMDHENMFWYRQDPGLGLRLIYFSYDVKMKEKGDIPEGYSVSREKKERFSLILESASTNQTSMYLCASSSPSGQGNQPQHFGDGTRLSIL.

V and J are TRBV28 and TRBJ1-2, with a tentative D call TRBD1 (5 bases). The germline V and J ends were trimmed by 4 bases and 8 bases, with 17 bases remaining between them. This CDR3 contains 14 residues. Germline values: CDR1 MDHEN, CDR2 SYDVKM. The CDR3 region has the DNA TGTGCCAGCAGTTGGGGTTTGGGGCCGCAGGGCTACACCTTC. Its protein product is CASSWGLGPQGYTF.

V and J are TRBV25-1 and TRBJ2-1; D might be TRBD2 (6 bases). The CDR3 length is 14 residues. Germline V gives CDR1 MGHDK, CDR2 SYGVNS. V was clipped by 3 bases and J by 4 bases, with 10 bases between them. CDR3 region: CASSDSGLYNEQFF. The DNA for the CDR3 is TGTGCCAGCAGTGACTCGGGACTTTACAATGAGCAGTTCTTC.

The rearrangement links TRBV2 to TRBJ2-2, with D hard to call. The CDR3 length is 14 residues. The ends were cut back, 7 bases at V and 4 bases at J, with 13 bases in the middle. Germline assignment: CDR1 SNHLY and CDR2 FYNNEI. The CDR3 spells CASMPQRGTGELFF. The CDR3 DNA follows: TGTGCCAGCATGCCCCAGCGTGGCACCGGGGAGCTGTTTTTT.

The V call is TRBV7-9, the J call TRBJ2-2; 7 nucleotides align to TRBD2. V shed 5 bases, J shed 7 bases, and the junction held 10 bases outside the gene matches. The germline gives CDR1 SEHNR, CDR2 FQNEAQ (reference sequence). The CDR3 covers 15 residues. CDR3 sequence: CASSQSGRGYGELFF. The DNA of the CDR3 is TGTGCCAGCAGCCAGTCGGGGAGGGGATACGGGGAGCTGTTTTTT.

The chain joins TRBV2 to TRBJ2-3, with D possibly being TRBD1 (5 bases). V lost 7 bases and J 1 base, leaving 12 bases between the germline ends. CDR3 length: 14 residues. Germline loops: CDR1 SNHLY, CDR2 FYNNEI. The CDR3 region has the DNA TGTGCCAGCATGGGGCTTAATCGCACAGATACGCAGTATTTT. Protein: CASMGLNRTDTQYF.

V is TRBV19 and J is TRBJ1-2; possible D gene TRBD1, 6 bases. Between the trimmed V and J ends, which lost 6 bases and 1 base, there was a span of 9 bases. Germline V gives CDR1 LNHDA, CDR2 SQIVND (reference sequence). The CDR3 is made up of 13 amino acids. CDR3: CASRRTDNYGYTF. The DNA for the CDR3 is TGTGCCAGTAGAAGGACAGATAACTATGGCTACACCTTC.

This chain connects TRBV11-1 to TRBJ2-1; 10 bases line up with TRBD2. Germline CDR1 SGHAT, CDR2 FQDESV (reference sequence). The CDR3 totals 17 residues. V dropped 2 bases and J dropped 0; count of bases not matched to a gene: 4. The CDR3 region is CASSLLSGRSSYNEQFF. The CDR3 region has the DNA TGTGCCAGCAGCTTACTTAGCGGGAGGAGCTCCTACAATGAGCAGTTCTTC.

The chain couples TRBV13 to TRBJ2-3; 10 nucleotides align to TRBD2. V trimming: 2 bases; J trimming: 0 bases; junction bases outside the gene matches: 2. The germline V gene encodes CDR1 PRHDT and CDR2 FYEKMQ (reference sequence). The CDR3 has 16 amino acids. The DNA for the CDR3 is TGTGCCAGCAGCTTAAAACTAGCGGGGAGCACAGATACGCAGTATTTT. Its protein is CASSLKLAGSTDTQYF.

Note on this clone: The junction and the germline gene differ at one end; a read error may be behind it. The DNA of the CDR3 is TGTTCCAGCAGCTTAGACAGGGCAGCATCGCAGATCACTGAAGCTTTCTTT. It yields the protein CSSSLDRAASQITEAFF. The chain couples TRBV7-9 to TRBJ1-1, with 7 bases fitting TRBD1. The CDR3 consists of 17 residues. Germline CDR1 SEHNR, CDR2 FQNEAQ (reference sequence). The full variable domain, in which reference TRBV7-9 and TRBJ1-1 provide the parts outside the CDR3, is DTGVSQNPRHKITKRGQNVTFRCDPISEHNRLYWYRQTLGQGPEFLTYFQNEAQLEKSRLLSDRFSAERPKGSFSTLEIQRTEQGDSAMYLCSSSLDRAASQITEAFFGQGTRLTVV.

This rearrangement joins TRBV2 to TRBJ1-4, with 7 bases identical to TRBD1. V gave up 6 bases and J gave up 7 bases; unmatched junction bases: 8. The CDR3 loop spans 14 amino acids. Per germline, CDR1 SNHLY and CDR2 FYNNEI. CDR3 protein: CASRGRDRLEKLFF. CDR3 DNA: TGTGCCAGCAGGGGCCGGGACAGACTTGAAAAACTGTTTTTT.

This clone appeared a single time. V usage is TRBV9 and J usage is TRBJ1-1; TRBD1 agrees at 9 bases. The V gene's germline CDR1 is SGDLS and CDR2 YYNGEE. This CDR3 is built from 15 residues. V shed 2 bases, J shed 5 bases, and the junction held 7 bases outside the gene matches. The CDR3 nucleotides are TGTGCCAGCAGCGTTTCCGGGACAGGGTCGACTGAAGCTTTCTTT. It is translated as CASSVSGTGSTEAFF.

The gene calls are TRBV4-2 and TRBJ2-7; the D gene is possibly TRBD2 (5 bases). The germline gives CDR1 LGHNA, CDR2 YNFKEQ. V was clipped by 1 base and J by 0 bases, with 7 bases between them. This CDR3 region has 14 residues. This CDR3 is CASSQVGSSYEQYF. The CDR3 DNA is TGTGCCAGCAGCCAAGTTGGGAGCTCCTACGAGCAGTACTTC.